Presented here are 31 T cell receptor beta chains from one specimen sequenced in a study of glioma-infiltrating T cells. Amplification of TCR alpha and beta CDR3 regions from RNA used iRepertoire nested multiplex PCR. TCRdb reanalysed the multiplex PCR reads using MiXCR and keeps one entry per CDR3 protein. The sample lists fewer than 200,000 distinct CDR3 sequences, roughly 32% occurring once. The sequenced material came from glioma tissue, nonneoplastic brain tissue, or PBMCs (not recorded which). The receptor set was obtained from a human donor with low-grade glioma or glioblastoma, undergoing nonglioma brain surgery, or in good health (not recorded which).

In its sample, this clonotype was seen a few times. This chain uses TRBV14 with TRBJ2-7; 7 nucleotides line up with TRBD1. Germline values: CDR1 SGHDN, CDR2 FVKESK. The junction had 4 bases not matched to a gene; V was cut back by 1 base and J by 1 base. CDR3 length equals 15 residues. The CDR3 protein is CASSQVDRASYEQYF. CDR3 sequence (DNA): TGTGCCAGCAGCCAAGTCGACAGGGCGTCCTACGAGCAGTACTTC.

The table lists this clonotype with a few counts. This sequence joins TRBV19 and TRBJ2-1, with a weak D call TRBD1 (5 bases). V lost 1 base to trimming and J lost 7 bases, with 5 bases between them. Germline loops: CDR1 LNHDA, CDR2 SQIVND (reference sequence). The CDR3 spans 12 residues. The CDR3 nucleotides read TGTGCCAGTAGTATAGGGACAAATGAGCAGTTCTTC. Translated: CASSIGTNEQFF.

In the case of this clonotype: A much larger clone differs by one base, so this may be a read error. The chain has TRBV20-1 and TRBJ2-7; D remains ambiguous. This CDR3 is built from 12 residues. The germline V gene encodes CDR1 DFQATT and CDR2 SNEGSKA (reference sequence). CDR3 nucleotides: TGCAGTGCTGGAGAACAGACCTACGAGCAGTACTTC. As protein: CSAGEQTYEQYF.

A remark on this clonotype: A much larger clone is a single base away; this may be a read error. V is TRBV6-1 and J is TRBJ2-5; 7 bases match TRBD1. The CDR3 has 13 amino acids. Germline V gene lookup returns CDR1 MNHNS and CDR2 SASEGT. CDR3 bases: TGTGCCAGCAAGCAGACAGGGCAAGAGCCCCAGTACTTC. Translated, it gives CASKQTGQEPQYF.

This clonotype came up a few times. The CDR3 nucleotides read TGCAGCGCTGCCAGGGGGGCGGACCAGCCCCAGCATTTT. Translated: CSAARGADQPQHF. V is TRBV29-1 and J is TRBJ1-5; TRBD1 agrees at 7 bases. The CDR3 sequence is 13 residues long. Germline assignment: CDR1 SQVTM and CDR2 ANQGSEA. V was pared by 7 bases and J by 7 bases, with 10 bases of the junction left unmatched.

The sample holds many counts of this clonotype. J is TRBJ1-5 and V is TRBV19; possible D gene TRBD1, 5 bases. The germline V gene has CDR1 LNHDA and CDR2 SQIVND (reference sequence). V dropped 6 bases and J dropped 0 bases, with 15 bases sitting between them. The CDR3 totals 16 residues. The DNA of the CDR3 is TGTGCCAGTAGCGTCGCAGGGTACGTTAGCAATCAGCCCCAGCATTTT. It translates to CASSVAGYVSNQPQHF.

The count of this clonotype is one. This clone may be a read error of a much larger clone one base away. CDR3 amino acids: CSAATSGVSGEQFF. The CDR3 DNA reads as TGCAGCGCAGCGACTAGCGGGGTCTCGGGCGAGCAGTTCTTC. This rearrangement joins TRBV29-1 to TRBJ2-1; 11 bases line up with TRBD2. With V trimmed by 7 bases and J by 10 bases, 12 bases remained unmatched. The CDR3 is 14 amino acids. The germline gives CDR1 SQVTM, CDR2 ANQGSEA.

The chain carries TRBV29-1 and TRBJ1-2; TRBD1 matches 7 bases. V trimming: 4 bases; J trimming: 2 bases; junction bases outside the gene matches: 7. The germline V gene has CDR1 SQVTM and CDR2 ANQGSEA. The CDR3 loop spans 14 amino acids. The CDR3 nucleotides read TGCAGCGTTGTCCGCGGGGACAGAAACTATGGCTACACCTTC. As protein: CSVVRGDRNYGYTF.

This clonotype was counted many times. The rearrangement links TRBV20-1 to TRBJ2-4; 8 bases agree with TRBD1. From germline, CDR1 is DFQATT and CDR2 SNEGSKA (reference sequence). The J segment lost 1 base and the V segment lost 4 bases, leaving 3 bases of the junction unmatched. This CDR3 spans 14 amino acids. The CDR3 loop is CSATRTGAKNIQYF. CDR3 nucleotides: TGCAGTGCTACCAGGACAGGGGCCAAAAACATTCAGTACTTC.

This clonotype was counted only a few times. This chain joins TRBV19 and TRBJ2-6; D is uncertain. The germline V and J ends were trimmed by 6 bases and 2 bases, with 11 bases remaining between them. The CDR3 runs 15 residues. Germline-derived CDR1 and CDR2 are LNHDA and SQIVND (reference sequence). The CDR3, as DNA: TGTGCCAGTAGCGAACAGAGACCTGGGGCCAACGTCCTGACTTTC. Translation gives CASSEQRPGANVLTF. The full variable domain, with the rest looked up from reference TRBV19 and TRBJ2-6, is DGGITQSPKYLFRKEGQNVTLSCEQNLNHDAMYWYRQDPGQGLRLIYYSQIVNDFQKGDIAEGYSVSREKKESFPLTVTSAQKNPTAFYLCASSEQRPGANVLTFGAGSRLTVL.

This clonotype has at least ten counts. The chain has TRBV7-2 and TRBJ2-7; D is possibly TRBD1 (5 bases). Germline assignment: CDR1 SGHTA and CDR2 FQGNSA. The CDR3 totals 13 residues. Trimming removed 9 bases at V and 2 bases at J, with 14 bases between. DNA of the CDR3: TGTGCCAGTCCCCTCAGGGAACCCTACGAGCAGTACTTC. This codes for CASPLREPYEQYF.

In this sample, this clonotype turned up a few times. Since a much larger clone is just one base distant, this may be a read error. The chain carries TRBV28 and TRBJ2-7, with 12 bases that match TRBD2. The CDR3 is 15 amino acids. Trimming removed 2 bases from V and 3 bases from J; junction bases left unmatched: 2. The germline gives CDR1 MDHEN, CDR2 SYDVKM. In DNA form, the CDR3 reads TGTGCCAGCAGTTTAACTAGCGGGGGGAACTACGAGCAGTACTTC. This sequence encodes CASSLTSGGNYEQYF.

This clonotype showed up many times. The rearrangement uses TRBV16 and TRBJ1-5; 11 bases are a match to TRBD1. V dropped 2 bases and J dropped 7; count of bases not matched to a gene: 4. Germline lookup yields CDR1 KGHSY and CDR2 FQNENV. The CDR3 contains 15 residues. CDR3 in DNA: TGTGCCAGCAGCCAAGGACAGGGGGCGGGGCAGCCCCAGCATTTT. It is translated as CASSQGQGAGQPQHF.

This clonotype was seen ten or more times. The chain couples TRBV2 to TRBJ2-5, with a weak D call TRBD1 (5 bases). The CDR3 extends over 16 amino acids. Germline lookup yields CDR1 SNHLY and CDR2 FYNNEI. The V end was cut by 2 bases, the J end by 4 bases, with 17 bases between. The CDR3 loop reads CASSEMGLGISETQYF. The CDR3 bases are TGTGCCAGCAGTGAAATGGGGCTGGGGATATCAGAGACCCAGTACTTC.

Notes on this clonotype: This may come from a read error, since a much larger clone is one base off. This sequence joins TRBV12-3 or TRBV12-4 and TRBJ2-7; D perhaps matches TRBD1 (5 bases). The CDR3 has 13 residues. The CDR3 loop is CASTSQGYYEQCF. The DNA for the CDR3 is TGTGCCAGCACTTCCCAGGGATACTACGAGCAGTGCTTC.

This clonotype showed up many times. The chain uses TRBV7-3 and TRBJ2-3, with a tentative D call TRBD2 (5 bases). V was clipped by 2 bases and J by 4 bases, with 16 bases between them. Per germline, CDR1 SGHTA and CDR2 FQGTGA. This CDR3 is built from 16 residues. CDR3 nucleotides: TGTGCCAGCAGCTTAGCTGGTGGGAGCGGCGCAGATACGCAGTATTTT. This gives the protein CASSLAGGSGADTQYF.

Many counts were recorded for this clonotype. The chain's CDR3 is CASSSSDRYGYTF. In DNA, the CDR3 is TGTGCCAGCAGCTCCTCGGACCGGTACGGCTACACCTTC. The J gene is TRBJ1-2, the V gene TRBV12-3 or TRBV12-4, with D uncertain. The V and J ends lost 6 bases and 8 bases respectively, with 16 bases between them. The CDR3 consists of 13 residues.

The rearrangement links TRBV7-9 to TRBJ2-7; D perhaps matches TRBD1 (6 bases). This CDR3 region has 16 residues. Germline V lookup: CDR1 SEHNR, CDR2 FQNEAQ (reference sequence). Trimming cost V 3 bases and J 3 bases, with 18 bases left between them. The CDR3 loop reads CASSFFWEQGGYEQYF. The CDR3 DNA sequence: TGTGCCAGCAGCTTCTTCTGGGAACAGGGTGGCTACGAGCAGTACTTC.

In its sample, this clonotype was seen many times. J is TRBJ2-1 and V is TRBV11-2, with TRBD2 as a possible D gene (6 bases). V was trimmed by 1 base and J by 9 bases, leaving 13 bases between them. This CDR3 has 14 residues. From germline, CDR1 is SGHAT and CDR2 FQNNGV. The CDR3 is CASSLARLETEQFF. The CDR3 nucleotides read TGTGCCAGCAGCTTAGCCCGACTAGAGACTGAGCAGTTCTTC.

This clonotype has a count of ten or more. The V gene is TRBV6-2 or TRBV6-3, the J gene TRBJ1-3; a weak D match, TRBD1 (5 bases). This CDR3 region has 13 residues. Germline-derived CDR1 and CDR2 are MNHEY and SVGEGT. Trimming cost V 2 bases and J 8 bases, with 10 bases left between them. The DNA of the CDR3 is TGTGCCAGCAGTTACAACAGGAGGGACACCATATATTTT. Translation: CASSYNRRDTIYF.

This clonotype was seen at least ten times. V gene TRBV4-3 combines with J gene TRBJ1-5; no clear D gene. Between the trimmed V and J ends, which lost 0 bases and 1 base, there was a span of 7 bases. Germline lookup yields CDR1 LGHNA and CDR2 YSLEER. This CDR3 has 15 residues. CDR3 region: CASSQDYRSNQPQHF. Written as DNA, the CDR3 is TGCGCCAGCAGCCAAGATTATAGAAGCAATCAGCCCCAGCATTTT.

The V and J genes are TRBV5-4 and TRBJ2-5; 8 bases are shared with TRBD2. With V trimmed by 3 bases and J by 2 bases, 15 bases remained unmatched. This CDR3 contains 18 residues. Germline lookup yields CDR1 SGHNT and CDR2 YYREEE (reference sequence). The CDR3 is CASSSARGTRGAQETQYF. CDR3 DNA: TGTGCCAGCAGCTCAGCCCGTGGGACTAGAGGAGCTCAAGAGACCCAGTACTTC.

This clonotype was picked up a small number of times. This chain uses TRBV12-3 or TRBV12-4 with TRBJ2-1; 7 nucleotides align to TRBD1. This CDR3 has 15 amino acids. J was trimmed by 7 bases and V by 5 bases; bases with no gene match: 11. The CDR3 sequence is CASSAGGWILNEQFF. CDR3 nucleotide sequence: TGTGCCAGCAGTGCAGGGGGATGGATCCTTAATGAGCAGTTCTTC.

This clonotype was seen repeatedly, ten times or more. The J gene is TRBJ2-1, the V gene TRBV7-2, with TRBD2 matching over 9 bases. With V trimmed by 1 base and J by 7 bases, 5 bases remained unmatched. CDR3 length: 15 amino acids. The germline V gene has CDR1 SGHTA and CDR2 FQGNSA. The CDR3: CASSLVRLAVNEQFF. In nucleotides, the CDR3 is TGTGCCAGCAGCTTAGTGAGACTAGCGGTTAATGAGCAGTTCTTC.

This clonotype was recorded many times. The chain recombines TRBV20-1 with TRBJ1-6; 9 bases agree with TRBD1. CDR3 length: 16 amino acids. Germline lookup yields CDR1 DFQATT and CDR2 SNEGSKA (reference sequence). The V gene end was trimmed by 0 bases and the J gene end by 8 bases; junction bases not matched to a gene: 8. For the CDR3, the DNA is TGCAGTGCTAGAGACGGACAGGGGTCCTTCTATTCACCCCTCCACTTT. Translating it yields CSARDGQGSFYSPLHF.

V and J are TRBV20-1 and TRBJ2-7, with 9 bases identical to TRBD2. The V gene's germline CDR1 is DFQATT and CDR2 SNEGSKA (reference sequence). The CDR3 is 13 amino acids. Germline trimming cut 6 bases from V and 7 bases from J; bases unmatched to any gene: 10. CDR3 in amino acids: CSAVVRLAGEQYF. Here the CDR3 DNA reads TGCAGTGCCGTGGTGCGTCTAGCGGGGGAGCAGTACTTC.

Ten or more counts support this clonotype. CDR3 in DNA: TGCAGCGTTGCCATCTTATCCAACAATGAGCAGTTCTTC. It codes for CSVAILSNNEQFF. V usage is TRBV29-1 and J usage is TRBJ2-1; unclear D gene. CDR1 and CDR2 from the germline V gene are SQVTM and ANQGSEA. The CDR3 sequence is 13 residues long. The V gene lost 4 bases and the J gene lost 5 bases, with 12 bases spanning the gap.

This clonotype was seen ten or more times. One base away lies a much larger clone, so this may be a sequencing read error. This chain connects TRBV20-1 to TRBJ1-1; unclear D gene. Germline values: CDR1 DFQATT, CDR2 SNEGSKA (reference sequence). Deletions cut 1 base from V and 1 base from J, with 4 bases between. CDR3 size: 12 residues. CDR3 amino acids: CSARVGNTEAFF. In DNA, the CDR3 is TGCAGTGCTAGAGTAGGGAACACTGAAGCTTTCTTT.

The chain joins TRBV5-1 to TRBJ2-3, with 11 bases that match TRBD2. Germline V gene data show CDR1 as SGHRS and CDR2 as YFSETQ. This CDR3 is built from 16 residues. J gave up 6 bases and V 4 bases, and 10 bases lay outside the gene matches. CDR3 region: CASSVLTSGSSDTQYF. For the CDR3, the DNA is TGCGCCAGCAGCGTGCTCACTAGCGGGAGTTCTGATACGCAGTATTTT.

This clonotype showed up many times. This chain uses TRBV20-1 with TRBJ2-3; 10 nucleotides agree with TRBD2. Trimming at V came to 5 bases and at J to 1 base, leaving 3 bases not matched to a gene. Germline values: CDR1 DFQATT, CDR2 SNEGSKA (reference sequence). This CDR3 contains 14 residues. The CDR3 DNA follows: TGCAGTGCTCCCGGGACTAGCGGCACAGATACGCAGTATTTT. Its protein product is CSAPGTSGTDTQYF.

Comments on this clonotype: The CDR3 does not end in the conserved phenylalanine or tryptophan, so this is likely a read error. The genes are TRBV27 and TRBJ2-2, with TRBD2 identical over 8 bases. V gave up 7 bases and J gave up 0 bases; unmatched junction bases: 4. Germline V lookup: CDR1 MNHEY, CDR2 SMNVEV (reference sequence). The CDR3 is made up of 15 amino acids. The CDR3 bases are TGTGCCAGCAAGATACTAGCGGCGAACACCGGGGAGCTGTTTTCT. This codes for CASKILAANTGELFS.